What follows are 21 T cell receptor beta chains derived from one specimen sequenced in a study of blood T cell repertoires in COVID-19. Profiling relied on immunoSEQ multiplex PCR, and the TCRdb table lists in-frame clones only, not all of them. The data show about 83,000 clones, around nine tenths seen once. Input material: peripheral blood. These receptors originate from a man aged 80 or over with active or convalescent COVID-19.

V and J are TRBV7-8 and TRBJ2-7; 11 bases align to TRBD1. In germline, CDR1 is SGHVS, CDR2 FQNEAQ. The CDR3 is made up of 14 amino acids. V gave up 1 base and J gave up 7 bases; unmatched junction bases: 3. The CDR3 DNA follows: TGTGCCAGCAGCTTAGGGAGGGACAGGGGGGAGCAGTACGTC. Its protein is CASSLGRDRGEQYV.

The V and J genes are TRBV29-1 and TRBJ1-5, with 10 bases fitting TRBD1. V trimming: 4 bases; J trimming: 5 bases; junction bases outside the gene matches: 2. The CDR3 length is 13 residues. CDR1 is SQVTM, CDR2 ANQGSEA, per germline. CDR3 protein: CSVGQGADQPQHF. In DNA form, the CDR3 reads TGCAGCGTTGGACAGGGGGCCGATCAGCCCCAGCATTTT.

The chain recombines TRBV3-1 (or the pseudogene TRBV3-2) with TRBJ2-3, with 7 bases that match TRBD2. Germline CDR1 and CDR2: LGHDT and YNNKEL (reference sequence). This CDR3 is 16 amino acids long. V trimming: 3 bases; J trimming: 5 bases; junction bases outside the gene matches: 11. CDR3 DNA sequence: TGTGCCAGCAGCCATGATTCGGGACTACCGGGAGATACGCAGTATTTT. Protein sequence: CASSHDSGLPGDTQYF.

This clone showed up many times. CDR3 protein: CASTHQVNTEAFF. CDR3 coding DNA: TGTGCCAGTACCCATCAGGTGAACACTGAAGCTTTCTTT. V is TRBV19 and J is TRBJ1-1; no clear D. V dropped 7 bases and J dropped 0 bases, with 9 bases sitting between them. CDR1 and CDR2 from the germline V gene are LNHDA and SQIVND (reference sequence). The CDR3 contains 13 residues.

The V call is TRBV2, the J call TRBJ1-2; 8 bases fit TRBD1. The germline V gene encodes CDR1 SNHLY and CDR2 FYNNEI. The CDR3 consists of 16 residues. J gave up 7 bases and V 3 bases, and 13 bases lay outside the gene matches. The CDR3 spells CASSDRSGGRLSGYTF. The CDR3 nucleotides are TGTGCCAGCAGTGATCGGTCAGGGGGCCGATTGAGTGGCTACACCTTC.

The gene calls are TRBV6-1 and TRBJ2-2; TRBD1 is a possible D gene (6 bases). CDR1 is MNHNS, CDR2 SASEGT, per germline. This CDR3 has 16 residues. V was cut by 1 base and J by 1 base, with 10 bases left in between. In DNA form, the CDR3 reads TGTGCCAGCAGTGAAGTTGGCAGGGGGAACACCGGGGAGCTGTTTTTT. It yields the protein CASSEVGRGNTGELFF.

This chain joins TRBV11-2 and TRBJ2-2, with 9 positions matching TRBD2. This CDR3 has 19 amino acids. Looked up from germline, CDR1 is SGHAT and CDR2 is FQNNGV. V gave up 7 bases and J gave up 1 base; unmatched junction bases: 16. CDR3 bases: TGTGCCAGCACAGAGGGGATTGTGCGGGGGGGCCTGAACACCGGGGAGCTGTTTTTT. Amino acids: CASTEGIVRGGLNTGELFF.

The chain uses TRBV19 and TRBJ1-1; D is unresolved. Germline CDR1 reads LNHDA; CDR2 reads SQIVND (reference sequence). This CDR3 contains 14 residues. V lost 10 bases and J lost 1, with 16 bases in between. DNA for the CDR3: TGTGCCACCCATAGTCAGGATAGGAACACTGAAGCTTTCTTT. Protein: CATHSQDRNTEAFF.

This rearrangement joins TRBV7-2 to TRBJ2-3; no reliable D call. In germline, CDR1 is SGHTA, CDR2 FQGNSA. Trimming took off 5 bases at V and 5 bases at J, with 17 bases between the two ends. The CDR3 loop spans 15 amino acids. CDR3 sequence: CASSPTRRERDTQYF. DNA for the CDR3: TGTGCCAGCAGCCCTACCCGGAGAGAGAGAGATACGCAGTATTTT.

The chain is built from TRBV5-1 and TRBJ1-1; TRBD1 matches 12 bases. Germline V lookup: CDR1 SGHRS, CDR2 YFSETQ. The V and J ends lost 0 bases and 0 bases, in that order; junction bases with no gene match: 3. There are 17 residues in the CDR3. The CDR3 here is CASSLGGTGGLNTEAFF. The CDR3 coding sequence is TGCGCCAGCAGCTTGGGCGGGACAGGGGGCTTGAACACTGAAGCTTTCTTT.

This sequence joins TRBV21-1 and TRBJ2-7; the table's D call, TRBD1, was not checked against the DNA. TRBV21-1 is an annotated pseudogene. The CDR3 length is 16 residues. The CDR3 DNA reads as TGTGCCAGCAGCAGAGACCGGGACAGGGGACCCTACGAGCAGTACGTC. It codes for CASSRDRDRGPYEQYV.

This clone was picked up a small number of times. This chain uses TRBV12-3 or TRBV12-4 with TRBJ1-2; D is perhaps TRBD1 (5 bases). V was cut by 1 base and J by 4 bases, with 7 bases left in between. The CDR3 is 13 residues long. CDR3 loop: CASSLGQGYGYTF. DNA of the CDR3: TGTGCCAGCAGTTTAGGGCAGGGCTATGGCTACACCTTC.

As DNA, the CDR3 is TGTGCCAGCGGGGGGGGAAGAGGCCCCCAAGAGACCCAGTACTTC. Its translation: CASGGGRGPQETQYF. The chain has TRBV11-2 and TRBJ2-5, with TRBD2 identical over 7 bases. Trimming at V came to 8 bases and at J to 1 base, leaving 10 bases not matched to a gene. The germline V gene has CDR1 SGHAT and CDR2 FQNNGV. The CDR3 is 15 residues long.

The V and J genes are TRBV28 and TRBJ2-1; D possibly corresponds to TRBD2 (6 bases). V dropped 5 bases and J dropped 4 bases, with 15 bases sitting between them. CDR1 MDHEN and CDR2 SYDVKM come from the germline V gene. The CDR3 extends over 15 amino acids. CDR3 in amino acids: CASSETGDAYNEQFF. DNA for the CDR3: TGTGCCAGCAGTGAAACGGGGGATGCATACAATGAGCAGTTCTTC. Drawing the rest from reference TRBV28 and TRBJ2-1, the complete variable domain is DVKVTQSSRYLVKRTGEKVFLECVQDMDHENMFWYRQDPGLGLRLIYFSYDVKMKEKGDIPEGYSVSREKKERFSLILESASTNQTSMYLCASSETGDAYNEQFFGPGTRLTVL.

J is TRBJ1-5 and V is TRBV10-2, with 7 bases that match TRBD1. The CDR3 has 15 residues. The ends lost 7 bases at V and 1 base at J; junction bases unmatched: 7. From germline, CDR1 is WSHSY and CDR2 SAAADI. Written as DNA, the CDR3 is TGCGCCAGCAAACAAGGGGGCGTCAGCAATCAGCCCCAGCATTTT. Amino acids: CASKQGGVSNQPQHF.

This clone was seen only a few times. The gene calls are TRBV19 and TRBJ1-3, with 7 nucleotides matching TRBD1. V shed 11 bases and J 2 bases; nucleotides not matched to a gene: 9. Germline CDR1 LNHDA, CDR2 SQIVND (reference sequence). The CDR3 sequence is 14 residues long. In nucleotides, the CDR3 is TGTGCCTCCCACGAGACAGGGACTGGAAACACCATATATTTT. Amino acid sequence: CASHETGTGNTIYF.

In the case of this clone: The junction departs from the called germline gene at one end, perhaps through a read error. V and J are TRBV5-6 and TRBJ2-2; TRBD2 agrees at 13 bases. This CDR3 region has 17 residues. Germline V lookup: CDR1 SGHDT, CDR2 YYEEEE. CDR3 region: CASTKLAGGRGTGELFF. The CDR3 coding sequence is TGCGCCAGCACCAAACTAGCGGGGGGGCGCGGGACCGGGGAGCTGTTTTTT.

The genes are TRBV6-1 and TRBJ1-2; D possibly corresponds to TRBD1 (6 bases). Trimming stripped 2 bases from V and 11 bases from J, with 18 bases between. The length of the CDR3 is 14 residues. The germline V gene has CDR1 MNHNS and CDR2 SASEGT. The CDR3 sequence is CASSEMYPGHRYTF. In nucleotides, the CDR3 is TGTGCCAGCAGTGAAATGTACCCGGGACACCGATACACCTTC.

This clone was recorded only once. The V call is TRBV19, the J call TRBJ1-2; the match to TRBD1 covers 7 bases. Germline CDR1 reads LNHDA; CDR2 reads SQIVND (reference sequence). The trim removed 4 bases at V and 8 bases at J, leaving 7 bases unmatched. The CDR3 is 13 residues long. The CDR3 bases are TGTGCCAGTAGTACAGAACAGGGGATCGGCTACACCTTC. Its protein product is CASSTEQGIGYTF.

The chain combines TRBV28 with TRBJ1-4; D not resolved. Trimming cost V 5 bases and J 8 bases, with 15 bases left between them. The CDR3 contains 14 residues. The germline V gene has CDR1 MDHEN and CDR2 SYDVKM. The chain's CDR3 is CASSPPRSGEKLFF. The DNA for the CDR3 is TGTGCCAGCAGTCCCCCGCGTTCGGGAGAAAAACTGTTTTTT.

This clone was detected once. The gene calls are TRBV9 and TRBJ2-1; 9 nucleotides agree with TRBD2. The V and J ends lost 0 bases and 5 bases, in that order; junction bases with no gene match: 6. The CDR3 spans 16 residues. Germline V gene sequence: CDR1 SGDLS, CDR2 YYNGEE. The DNA of the CDR3 is TGTGCCAGCAGCGTAGAACTAGCGGGTGTCAACAATGAGCAGTTCTTC. It is translated as CASSVELAGVNNEQFF.